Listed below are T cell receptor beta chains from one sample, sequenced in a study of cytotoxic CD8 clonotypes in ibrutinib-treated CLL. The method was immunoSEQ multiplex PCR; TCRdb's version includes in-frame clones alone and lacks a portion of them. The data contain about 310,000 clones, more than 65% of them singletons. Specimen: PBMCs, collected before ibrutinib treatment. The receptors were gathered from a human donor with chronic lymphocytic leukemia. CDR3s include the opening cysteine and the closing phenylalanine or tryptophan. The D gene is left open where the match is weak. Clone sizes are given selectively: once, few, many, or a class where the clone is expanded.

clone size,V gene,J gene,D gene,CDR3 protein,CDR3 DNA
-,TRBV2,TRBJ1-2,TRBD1,CASRSPGTGYGYTF,TGTGCCAGCAGATCTCCCGGGACAGGCTATGGCTACACCTTC
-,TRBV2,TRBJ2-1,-,CASSDVNNEQFF,TGTGCCAGCAGTGACGTAAACAATGAGCAGTTCTTC
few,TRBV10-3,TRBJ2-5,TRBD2,CAIKSGPTSGETQYF,TGTGCCATCAAAAGCGGGCCGACTAGCGGAGAGACCCAGTACTTC
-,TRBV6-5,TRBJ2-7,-,CASSYSMKRYEQYF,TGTGCCAGCAGTTACTCCATGAAGCGGTACGAGCAGTACTTC
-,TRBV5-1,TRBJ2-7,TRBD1,CASSPPTGTADYEQYF,TGCGCCAGCAGCCCCCCAACCGGGACAGCCGATTACGAGCAGTACTTC
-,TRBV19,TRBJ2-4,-,CASSPYSGGEGIQYF,TGTGCCAGTAGTCCTTACTCCGGGGGTGAAGGCATTCAGTACTTC
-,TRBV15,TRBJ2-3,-,CATSRAGGTDTQYF,TGTGCCACCAGCAGAGCAGGGGGCACAGATACGCAGTATTTT
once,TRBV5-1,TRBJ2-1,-,CASSLLGGGDSYNEQFF,TGCGCCAGCAGCCTGTTGGGTGGCGGAGACTCCTACAATGAGCAGTTCTTC
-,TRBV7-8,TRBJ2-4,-,CASSSGAKNIQYF,TGTGCCAGCAGCTCGGGAGCCAAAAACATTCAGTACTTC
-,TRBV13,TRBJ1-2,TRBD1,CASSLARGGYGYTF,TGTGCCAGCAGCTTAGCCAGGGGGGGCTATGGCTACACCTTC
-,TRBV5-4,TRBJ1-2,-,CASSLPEHRLKF,TGTGCCAGCAGCCTGCCGGAACATCGGTTAAAATTC
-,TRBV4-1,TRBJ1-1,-,CASSHNTGGNTEAFF,TGCGCCAGCAGCCATAACACGGGTGGAAACACTGAAGCTTTCTTT
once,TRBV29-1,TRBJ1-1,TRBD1,CSALGTGNTEAFF,TGCAGCGCCCTAGGGACAGGGAACACTGAAGCTTTCTTT
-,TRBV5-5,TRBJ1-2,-,CASSLEGTNYGYTF,TGTGCCAGCAGCTTGGAAGGGACGAACTATGGCTACACCTTC
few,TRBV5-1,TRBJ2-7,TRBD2,CASSLVSSGYEQYF,TGCGCCAGCAGCTTGGTGTCTAGCGGGTACGAGCAGTACTTC
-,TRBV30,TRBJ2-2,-,CAWESRPTGELFF,TGTGCCTGGGAAAGTCGGCCCACCGGGGAGCTGTTTTTT
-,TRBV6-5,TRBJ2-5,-,CASSNRVKETQYF,TGTGCCAGCAGCAACAGGGTGAAAGAGACCCAGTACTTC
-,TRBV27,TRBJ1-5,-,CASSLLGQRDNQPQHF,TGTGCCAGCAGTTTGTTGGGTCAGCGTGACAATCAGCCCCAGCATTTT
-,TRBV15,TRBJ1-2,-,CATSSRGAYGYTF,TGTGCCACCAGCAGCCGGGGGGCTTATGGCTACACCTTC
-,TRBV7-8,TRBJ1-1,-,CASSPYRQAVNTEAFF,TGTGCCAGCAGCCCGTACAGACAGGCCGTGAACACTGAAGCTTTCTTT
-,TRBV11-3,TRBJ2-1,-,CASSRESGSSSYNEQFF,TGTGCCAGCAGCCGAGAGTCGGGGTCGAGCTCCTACAATGAGCAGTTCTTC
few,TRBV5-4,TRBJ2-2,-,CASSLSRTSNTGELFF,TGTGCCAGCAGCTTGTCGCGGACTTCGAACACCGGGGAGCTGTTTTTT
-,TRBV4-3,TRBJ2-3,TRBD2,CASSQDSSGRADTQYF,TGCGCCAGCAGCCAAGATAGCAGCGGGAGGGCGGATACGCAGTATTTT
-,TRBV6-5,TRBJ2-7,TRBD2,CASIGTSETYEQYF,TGTGCCAGCATCGGGACTAGCGAGACCTACGAGCAGTACTTC
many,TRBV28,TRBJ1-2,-,CASSLFPGNYGYTF,TGTGCCAGCAGTTTATTTCCAGGGAACTATGGCTACACCTTC
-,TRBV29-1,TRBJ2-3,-,CSVGRDLSTDTQYF,TGCAGCGTCGGCCGGGACCTGAGCACAGATACGCAGTATTTT
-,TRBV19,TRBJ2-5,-,CASSIVSLLGSAETQYF,TGTGCCAGTAGTATAGTGTCTCTTCTGGGGAGCGCGGAGACCCAGTACTTC
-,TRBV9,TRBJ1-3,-,CASSTRGGSSGNTIYF,TGTGCCAGCAGCACTCGAGGGGGAAGCTCTGGAAACACCATATATTTT
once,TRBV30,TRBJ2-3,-,CAWSGSFGWGSTDTQYF,TGTGCCTGGAGTGGGAGTTTCGGGTGGGGAAGCACAGATACGCAGTATTTT
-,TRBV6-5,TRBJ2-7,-,CASSYSTRVHHEQYF,TGTGCCAGCAGTTACTCGACTAGAGTACACCACGAGCAGTACTTC
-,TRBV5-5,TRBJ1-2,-,CASSLEGGTSYGYTF,TGTGCCAGCAGCTTAGAAGGGGGAACCTCCTATGGCTACACCTTC
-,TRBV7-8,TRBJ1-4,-,CASSLSQGGNEKLFF,TGTGCCAGCAGCTTAAGCCAAGGTGGTAATGAAAAACTGTTTTTT
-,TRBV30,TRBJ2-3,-,CAWRQTGITDTQYF,TGTGCCTGGAGGCAAACAGGGATCACAGATACGCAGTATTTT
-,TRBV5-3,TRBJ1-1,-,CARSSLGRWNTEAFF,TGTGCCAGAAGCTCGTTAGGGAGGTGGAACACTGAAGCTTTCTTT
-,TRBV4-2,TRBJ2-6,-,CASSQEETTSGANVLTF,TGTGCCAGCAGCCAAGAAGAGACCACCTCTGGGGCCAACGTCCTGACTTTC
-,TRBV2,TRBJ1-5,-,CASTSRGTQPQHF,TGTGCCAGCACCTCCAGGGGAACGCAGCCCCAGCATTTT
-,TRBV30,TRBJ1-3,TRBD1,CAWRTGRNTIYF,TGTGCCTGGAGGACAGGGCGAAACACCATATATTTT